The clone carrying this T cell receptor beta chain was seen only once. The data stem from a study of control samples from healthy donors and cancer patients. The CDR3 loop spans 15 amino acids. The germline V gene has CDR1 LNHNV and CDR2 YYDKDF (reference sequence). V was trimmed by 0 bases and J by 7 bases, leaving 15 bases between them. The assay was immunoSEQ multiplex PCR, and TCRdb's table has in-frame clones only and misses some. This sample has about 100,000 clones; roughly 93% occur once, and the top ten carry 6.5% to 9.5%. Sequencing used blood. The source of this sequence is a man younger than 35 in good health. This rearrangement joins TRBV15 to TRBJ1-2; D is ambiguous. The CDR3 here is CATSREGLSTSGYTF. In nucleotides, the CDR3 is TGTGCCACCAGCAGAGAAGGCTTGTCCACGTCTGGCTACACCTTC. Together with reference TRBV15 and TRBJ1-2, the CDR3 gives the full variable domain: DAMVIQNPRYQVTQFGKPVTLSCSQTLNHNVMYWYQQKSSQAPKLLFHYYDKDFNNEADTPDNFQSRRPNTSFCFLDIRSPGLGDTAMYLCATSREGLSTSGYTFGSGTRLTVV.